A single sample gave rise to the 18 T cell receptor beta chains below, sequenced in a study of T cell responses to AZD1222 COVID-19 vaccine. Generated by immunoSEQ multiplex PCR, the TCRdb table keeps only in-frame clones and is missing some. Of 180,000 or so clones in the sample, nearly 95% were seen once. The material sequenced was peripheral blood, taken 28 days after the second AZD1222 dose. These receptors came from an adult who received the AZD1222 COVID-19 vaccine.

In its sample, this clone was seen once. The chain joins TRBV10-1 to TRBJ1-2; D is uncertain. CDR3 size: 10 residues. Per the germline V gene, CDR1 is WNHNN and CDR2 is SYGVQD (reference sequence). Between the trimmed V and J ends, which lost 6 bases and 13 bases, there was a span of 12 bases. The CDR3 coding sequence is TGCGCCAGCAGAAGGTGTAGGTTCACCTTC. Translation gives CASRRCRFTF.

The sample holds a few counts of this clone. This sequence joins TRBV7-2 and TRBJ2-3; 14 bases fit TRBD2. The V and J ends lost 4 bases and 2 bases, in that order; junction bases with no gene match: 5. The germline V gene encodes CDR1 SGHTA and CDR2 FQGNSA. This CDR3 has 17 residues. As DNA, the CDR3 is TGTGCCAGCAGCTCCAGGACTAGCGGGGGGAACACAGATACGCAGTATTTT. This encodes CASSSRTSGGNTDTQYF. The full variable domain, its missing parts supplied by reference TRBV7-2 and TRBJ2-3, is GAGVSQSPSNKVTEKGKDVELRCDPISGHTALYWYRQSLGQGLEFLIYFQGNSAPDKSGLPSDRFSAERTGGSVSTLTIQRTQQEDSAVYLCASSSRTSGGNTDTQYFGPGTRLTVL.

V usage is TRBV6-5 and J usage is TRBJ2-7, with TRBD1 as a possible D gene (6 bases). Germline CDR1 and CDR2: MNHEY and SVGAGI. The CDR3 spans 15 residues. V shed 2 bases and J shed 1 base, with 12 bases lying between them. The CDR3 reads CASSYVRGSSYEQYF. In DNA form, the CDR3 reads TGTGCCAGCAGTTACGTCAGGGGATCATCCTACGAGCAGTACTTC.

This chain uses TRBV5-1 with TRBJ2-7; no reliable D call. Trimming took 0 bases from V and 7 from J, leaving 5 bases between them. Germline lookup yields CDR1 SGHRS and CDR2 YFSETQ. This CDR3 has 11 residues. CDR3: CASSLETEQYF. The CDR3 DNA is TGCGCCAGCAGCTTGGAAACTGAGCAGTACTTC.

The V call is TRBV27, the J call TRBJ2-7; possibly TRBD1 for D (6 bases). The CDR3 extends over 12 amino acids. Trimming stripped 5 bases from V and 7 bases from J, with 12 bases between. Germline V gives CDR1 MNHEY, CDR2 SMNVEV (reference sequence). The CDR3 coding sequence is TGTGCCAGCAGTACAGGGCTAAAGGAGCAGTACTTC. This encodes CASSTGLKEQYF.

The chain couples TRBV7-9 to TRBJ1-5; D is possibly TRBD1 (5 bases). Trimming removed 2 bases at V and 12 bases at J, with 17 bases between. The CDR3 has 14 amino acids. The V gene's germline CDR1 is SEHNR and CDR2 FQNEAQ (reference sequence). The CDR3 is CASSLTTARPIQHF. The CDR3 DNA reads as TGTGCCAGCAGCTTAACGACAGCCCGACCCATCCAGCATTTT.

V usage is TRBV6-6 and J usage is TRBJ2-3; D is perhaps TRBD2 (6 bases). With 6 bases removed from V and 1 base from J, the gap between germline ends came to 14 bases. The CDR3 consists of 15 residues. Looked up from germline, CDR1 is MNHNY and CDR2 is SVGAGI (reference sequence). CDR3 DNA sequence: TGTGCCAGCAGGGACGGGAGTTCGCGCACAGATACGCAGTATTTT. It encodes CASRDGSSRTDTQYF.

The CDR3 here is CASSLDDSEQYF. In nucleotides, the CDR3 is TGTGCCAGCAGCTTAGATGACTCCGAGCAGTACTTC. The J gene is TRBJ2-7, the V gene TRBV7-2, with unresolved D. The CDR3 loop spans 12 amino acids. V gave up 1 base and J gave up 6 bases, with 7 bases separating them. The germline gives CDR1 SGHTA, CDR2 FQGNSA.

This chain joins TRBV30 and TRBJ2-3; D perhaps matches TRBD1 (5 bases). V was pared by 8 bases and J by 8 bases, with 26 bases between. CDR1 is GTSNPN, CDR2 SVGIG, per germline (reference sequence). This CDR3 has 15 amino acids. The CDR3 here is CAPKRGQPLKGTQYF. The DNA of the CDR3 is TGTGCCCCCAAAAGGGGCCAGCCTCTCAAGGGTACGCAGTATTTT.

The chain employs TRBV28 and TRBJ2-2; 10 nucleotides align to TRBD1. Germline V gene sequence: CDR1 MDHEN, CDR2 SYDVKM. V lost 7 bases and J lost 7; bases outside the gene matches: 12. The CDR3 sequence is 16 residues long. This CDR3 is CASIMGDRGRGGELFF. Here the CDR3 DNA reads TGTGCCAGCATCATGGGGGACAGGGGTAGAGGCGGGGAGCTGTTTTTT. The full variable domain, rest sourced from reference TRBV28 and TRBJ2-2, is DVKVTQSSRYLVKRTGEKVFLECVQDMDHENMFWYRQDPGLGLRLIYFSYDVKMKEKGDIPEGYSVSREKKERFSLILESASTNQTSMYLCASIMGDRGRGGELFFGEGSRLTVL.

V and J are TRBV5-1 and TRBJ1-4; no clear D gene. This CDR3 comprises 14 residues. In germline, CDR1 is SGHRS, CDR2 YFSETQ. Trimming left V 2 bases short and J 7 bases short, with 12 bases between. Here the CDR3 reads CASSLGGFGEKLFF. CDR3 DNA: TGCGCCAGCAGCTTAGGCGGGTTCGGTGAAAAACTGTTTTTT.

This clone has a single count. The V call is TRBV7-9, the J call TRBJ2-2; D is uncertain. Germline V gene data show CDR1 as SEHNR and CDR2 as FQNEAQ (reference sequence). V was trimmed by 5 bases and J by 1 base, leaving 8 bases between them. CDR3 size: 14 residues. CDR3 nucleotides: TGTGCCAGCAGCGACGAAGTGAACACCGGGGAGCTGTTTTTT. Translating gives CASSDEVNTGELFF.

The chain is built from TRBV11-2 and TRBJ1-4; tentatively, D is TRBD1 (5 bases). Trimming left V 8 bases short and J 4 bases short, with 20 bases between. Per germline, CDR1 SGHAT and CDR2 FQNNGV. The CDR3 length is 16 residues. CDR3 DNA sequence: TGTGCCAGCTCCCCGGCGTGGCAGGGTGATAATGAAAAACTGTTTTTT. The encoded protein is CASSPAWQGDNEKLFF.

The sample holds one count of this clone. The V and J genes are TRBV30 and TRBJ2-5; 7 nucleotides agree with TRBD1. The CDR3 is 16 amino acids. V was pared by 4 bases and J by 5 bases, with 16 bases of the junction left unmatched. Germline V CDR1 and CDR2: GTSNPN, SVGIG (reference sequence). The CDR3 coding sequence is TGTGCCTGGAACTCCCCGGGACAGAGTGCCGGGGAGACCCAGTACTTC. Its translation is CAWNSPGQSAGETQYF.

The genes are TRBV20-1 and TRBJ1-3; D gene uncertain. V dropped 5 bases and J dropped 3 bases, with 2 bases sitting between them. This CDR3 is 10 amino acids long. CDR1 and CDR2 (germline): DFQATT, SNEGSKA (reference sequence). The CDR3 is CSALGNTIYF. For the CDR3, the DNA is TGCAGTGCTCTTGGAAACACCATATATTTT.

The V and J genes are TRBV9 and TRBJ2-3, with no clear D. The CDR3 runs 13 residues. Germline lookup yields CDR1 SGDLS and CDR2 YYNGEE. Trimming took 3 bases from V and 8 from J, leaving 13 bases between them. CDR3 in amino acids: CASSAQPHGTQYF. CDR3 sequence (DNA): TGTGCCAGCAGCGCCCAGCCCCACGGTACGCAGTATTTT. Looking up the rest from reference TRBV9 and TRBJ2-3 gives the full variable domain: DSGVTQTPKHLITATGQRVTLRCSPRSGDLSVYWYQQSLDQGLQFLIQYYNGEERAKGNILERFSAQQFPDLHSELNLSSLELGDSALYFCASSAQPHGTQYFGPGTRLTVL.

This sequence joins TRBV9 and TRBJ1-2; 8 bases are a match to TRBD1. The V gene end was trimmed by 3 bases and the J gene end by 4 bases; junction bases not matched to a gene: 17. The CDR3 has 18 residues. Germline CDR1 and CDR2: SGDLS and YYNGEE. CDR3: CASSEVGAWTGRAYGYTF. The CDR3 bases are TGTGCCAGCAGCGAGGTCGGGGCCTGGACAGGGAGAGCCTATGGCTACACCTTC.

The chain links TRBV5-8 to TRBJ1-2; D not certain. This CDR3 is built from 13 residues. Germline CDR1 reads SGHTS; CDR2 reads YDEGEE. V lost 4 bases and J 4 bases, leaving 11 bases between the germline ends. The CDR3 is CASSPGGVYGYTF. The DNA of the CDR3 is TGTGCCAGCAGCCCCGGTGGGGTCTATGGCTACACCTTC.